A single sample gave rise to the 26 T cell receptor beta chains below, sequenced in a study of cytomegalovirus exposure and HLA in healthy donors. The PCR employed 60 Vbeta primers together with 13 Jbeta primers. Data came from immunoSEQ multiplex PCR; TCRdb stores just in-frame clones and leaves some out. This table has tens of thousands of clones, over 60% appearing once. The sample was PBMCs. The receptor set was obtained from a man aged 25 to 40 in good health and CMV-seronegative.

This clone was counted once. The rearrangement joins TRBV5-1 to TRBJ2-7; D is possibly TRBD2 (7 bases). Germline V gives CDR1 SGHRS, CDR2 YFSETQ. This CDR3 has 15 residues. Trimming took 3 bases from V and 6 from J, leaving 19 bases between them. The DNA for the CDR3 is TGCGCCAGCAGCTGGGACCTAGGGGGGGTCAGCGAGCAGTACTTC. As protein: CASSWDLGGVSEQYF. The variable domain in full, completed from reference TRBV5-1 and TRBJ2-7, reads KAGVTQTPRYLIKTRGQQVTLSCSPISGHRSVSWYQQTPGQGLQFLFEYFSETQRNKGNFPGRFSGRQFSNSRSEMNVSTLELGDSALYLCASSWDLGGVSEQYFGPGTRLTVT.

This chain uses TRBV10-3 with TRBJ1-2; TRBD1 might be the D (6 bases). There are 13 residues in the CDR3. Trimming stripped 6 bases from V and 4 bases from J, with 12 bases between. CDR1 and CDR2 from the germline V gene are ENHRY and SYGVKD. In nucleotides, the CDR3 is TGTGCCATCAGGAGGGACACTGGCTATGGCTACACCTTC. Encoded protein: CAIRRDTGYGYTF.

This clone is a singleton in its sample. The chain uses TRBV9 and TRBJ2-1; 8 nucleotides line up with TRBD2. The CDR3 consists of 16 residues. The V gene end was trimmed by 0 bases and the J gene end by 5 bases; junction bases not matched to a gene: 7. Germline V gives CDR1 SGDLS, CDR2 YYNGEE. CDR3: CASSVVQLAGNNEQFF. The DNA of the CDR3 is TGTGCCAGCAGCGTAGTCCAGCTAGCGGGCAACAATGAGCAGTTCTTC.

CDR3 in DNA: TGCGCCAGCAGCCCCCGGGGGGCGGGACACGAGCAGTACTTC. Translated, it gives CASSPRGAGHEQYF. The chain joins TRBV5-1 to TRBJ2-7; weak D call: TRBD2 (7 bases). The ends were cut back, 4 bases at V and 5 bases at J, with 16 bases in the middle. The CDR3 extends over 14 amino acids. Germline V lookup: CDR1 SGHRS, CDR2 YFSETQ.

This clone is a singleton in its sample. The gene calls are TRBV27 and TRBJ1-6; no definite D call. The CDR3 covers 13 residues. V lost 5 bases to trimming and J lost 6 bases, with 8 bases between them. Germline-derived CDR1 and CDR2 are MNHEY and SMNVEV (reference sequence). CDR3 coding DNA: TGTGCCAGCAGTCCTTACACTAATTCACCCCTCCACTTT. This codes for CASSPYTNSPLHF.

The J gene is TRBJ2-5, the V gene TRBV27, with 8 positions matching TRBD1. The germline V gene encodes CDR1 MNHEY and CDR2 SMNVEV (reference sequence). This CDR3 has 16 amino acids. V lost 0 bases, J lost 4 bases, and 7 bases stayed unmatched. CDR3 residues: CASSLSQTGVGETQYF. The CDR3 DNA reads as TGTGCCAGCAGTTTATCCCAGACAGGGGTCGGAGAGACCCAGTACTTC.

This rearrangement joins TRBV28 to TRBJ2-7; TRBD2 aligns across 10 bases. J lost 3 bases, V lost 7 bases, and 9 bases had no gene match. Germline CDR1 and CDR2: MDHEN and SYDVKM. The CDR3 sequence is 15 residues long. In DNA, the CDR3 is TGTGCCAGCAACCCCACTAGCGGGATCGGCTACGAGCAGTACTTC. Its translation is CASNPTSGIGYEQYF.

The chain uses TRBV19 and TRBJ2-2, with 8 bases matching TRBD2. The CDR3 loop spans 15 amino acids. V dropped 8 bases and J dropped 4; count of bases not matched to a gene: 9. Germline V gene sequence: CDR1 LNHDA, CDR2 SQIVND (reference sequence). The CDR3 coding sequence is TGTGCCAGTGCCGGCTGGACTAGCATCACCGGGGAGCTGTTTTTT. It translates to CASAGWTSITGELFF.

This chain connects TRBV4-1 to TRBJ2-7; 15 bases align to TRBD2. Germline V gives CDR1 MGHRA, CDR2 YSYEKL. This CDR3 comprises 14 residues. Germline trimming cut 4 bases from V and 7 bases from J; bases unmatched to any gene: 2. CDR3 sequence: CASSPGLAGGEQYF. The CDR3 DNA follows: TGCGCCAGCAGCCCGGGACTAGCGGGAGGTGAGCAGTACTTC.

This rearrangement joins TRBV7-9 to TRBJ2-4; 9 nucleotides line up with TRBD1. Germline V gene lookup returns CDR1 SEHNR and CDR2 FQNEAQ (reference sequence). The CDR3 sequence is 14 residues long. V shed 8 bases and J 3 bases; nucleotides not matched to a gene: 5. CDR3 DNA sequence: TGTGCCAGCGGCCTGACAGGGGGCAAAAACATTCAGTACTTC. As protein: CASGLTGGKNIQYF.

The chain uses TRBV4-3 and TRBJ2-4, with D maybe TRBD2 (6 bases). V lost 4 bases to trimming and J lost 1 base, with 11 bases between them. Germline V CDR1 and CDR2: LGHNA, YSLEER. There are 15 residues in the CDR3. This CDR3 is CASSLTGRAKNIQYF. The CDR3 DNA follows: TGCGCCAGCAGCCTTACGGGGAGGGCCAAAAACATTCAGTACTTC.

The chain is built from TRBV7-6 and TRBJ2-3, with 7 bases identical to TRBD2. The V gene's germline CDR1 is SGHVS and CDR2 FNYEAQ. CDR3 length equals 15 residues. Germline trimming cut 5 bases from V and 2 bases from J; bases unmatched to any gene: 7. CDR3 DNA: TGTGCCAGCAGCCAACTAGCGTCTTCCACAGATACGCAGTATTTT. This translates into CASSQLASSTDTQYF.

This clone has only a few counts. The chain recombines TRBV11-2 with TRBJ1-3, with D uncertain. This CDR3 has 12 amino acids. Per germline, CDR1 SGHAT and CDR2 FQNNGV. V was pared by 2 bases and J by 4 bases, with 3 bases between. CDR3 in DNA: TGTGCCAGCAGCTTACAGGGAAACACCATATATTTT. Encoded protein: CASSLQGNTIYF.

The rearrangement uses TRBV19 and TRBJ1-3; D not resolved. Trimming pared 3 bases from V and 5 bases from J, leaving 11 bases between. This CDR3 has 14 residues. CDR1 and CDR2 (germline): LNHDA, SQIVND (reference sequence). DNA for the CDR3: TGTGCCAGTAGTATGGCCGGGTATCGAAACACCATATATTTT. Protein product: CASSMAGYRNTIYF.

This rearrangement joins TRBV9 to TRBJ2-3, with D possibly matching TRBD1 (6 bases). The CDR3 is made up of 18 amino acids. Germline CDR1 reads SGDLS; CDR2 reads YYNGEE. Trimming removed 4 bases from V and 5 bases from J, with 26 bases in between. Here the CDR3 DNA reads TGTGCCAGCAGCCCACCTCTGGGACAAGCCCGGACCAGAGATACGCAGTATTTT. Translation: CASSPPLGQARTRDTQYF.

This sequence joins TRBV18 and TRBJ1-2; D gene uncertain. V was cut by 2 bases and J by 1 base, with 11 bases left in between. The CDR3 consists of 15 residues. Germline CDR1 and CDR2: KGHSH and LQKENI. The CDR3 sequence: CASSPTPGINYGYTF. CDR3 bases: TGTGCCAGCTCACCAACCCCGGGTATTAACTATGGCTACACCTTC. Combining the CDR3 with reference TRBV18 and TRBJ1-2 gives the whole variable domain NAGVMQNPRHLVRRRGQEARLRCSPMKGHSHVYWYRQLPEEGLKFMVYLQKENIIDESGMPKERFSAEFPKEGPSILRIQQVVRGDSAAYFCASSPTPGINYGYTFGSGTRLTVV.

The table lists this clone with a count of one. The chain combines TRBV27 with TRBJ2-2; TRBD2 matches at 10 bases. Germline V CDR1 and CDR2: MNHEY, SMNVEV (reference sequence). The CDR3 consists of 19 residues. Unmatched junction bases numbered 17, after V lost 9 bases and J lost 1 base. The CDR3 loop reads CARHKREGRREVNTGELFF. The CDR3 DNA follows: TGTGCCAGGCATAAGCGGGAGGGCCGAAGGGAAGTGAACACCGGGGAGCTGTTTTTT.

CDR3: CASSLFPSGTSSYEQYF. DNA for the CDR3: TGTGCCAGCAGCTTATTCCCCTCCGGGACTAGCAGCTACGAGCAGTACTTC. This chain uses TRBV7-9 with TRBJ2-7; 9 nucleotides agree with TRBD2. The CDR3 is 17 residues long. V shed 2 bases and J 3 bases; nucleotides not matched to a gene: 11. Germline V lookup: CDR1 SEHNR, CDR2 FQNEAQ (reference sequence).

This clone showed up just a few times. The genes are TRBV6-5 and TRBJ1-2; possible D gene TRBD1, 5 bases. Germline V gives CDR1 MNHEY, CDR2 SVGAGI. This CDR3 contains 12 residues. Trimming cost V 6 bases and J 5 bases, with 10 bases left between them. The CDR3 nucleotides read TGTGCCAGCAGCCTGACAGATTATGGCTACACCTTC. As protein: CASSLTDYGYTF.

V and J are TRBV18 and TRBJ2-1, with 8 bases matching TRBD2. The germline V gene has CDR1 KGHSH and CDR2 LQKENI. V was pared by 6 bases and J by 3 bases, with 7 bases of the junction left unmatched. The CDR3 contains 15 residues. The CDR3 coding sequence is TGTGCCAGCTCGGAAAGCGGGAGTCTCTACAATGAGCAGTTCTTC. It translates to CASSESGSLYNEQFF.

The chain carries TRBV7-9 and TRBJ2-5; possible D gene TRBD2, 7 bases. The CDR3 totals 16 residues. The germline V gene has CDR1 SEHNR and CDR2 FQNEAQ (reference sequence). The V and J ends lost 1 base and 2 bases respectively, with 14 bases between them. CDR3 amino acids: CASSLVGGARQETQYF. The DNA for the CDR3 is TGTGCCAGCAGCTTAGTGGGGGGGGCGCGGCAAGAGACCCAGTACTTC.

This CDR3 reads CASSVRGEQYF. For the CDR3, the DNA is TGTGCCAGCAGCGTACGGGGGGAGCAGTACTTC. This sequence joins TRBV11-2 and TRBJ2-7, with D perhaps matching TRBD2 (6 bases). There are 11 residues in the CDR3. V gave up 5 bases and J gave up 7 bases, with 9 bases separating them. The germline V gene encodes CDR1 SGHAT and CDR2 FQNNGV.

Only one count was recorded for this clone. The junction shows a germline mismatch at one end, possibly a read error. The chain carries TRBV7-9 and TRBJ2-5, with TRBD2 as a possible D gene (7 bases). CDR1 SEHNR and CDR2 FQNEAQ come from the germline V gene (reference sequence). The CDR3 has 12 amino acids. CDR3 sequence reads: CASVGGQGTQYF. The CDR3 DNA sequence: TGTGCCAGCGTCGGGGGGCAAGGGACCCAGTACTTC.

This clone has only a few counts. The chain couples TRBV5-6 to TRBJ1-1, with 11 bases lining up with TRBD1. The germline CDR1 and CDR2 sequences are SGHDT and YYEEEE. The CDR3 consists of 17 residues. V was clipped by 2 bases and J by 0 bases; unmatched bases: 6. The CDR3 bases are TGTGCCAGCAGCTTAAGGACAGGGGGCTTCATGAACACTGAAGCTTTCTTT. Amino acids: CASSLRTGGFMNTEAFF.

The chain carries TRBV27 and TRBJ2-7, with D uncertain. There are 13 residues in the CDR3. Germline lookup yields CDR1 MNHEY and CDR2 SMNVEV (reference sequence). V shed 3 bases and J shed 3 bases, with 9 bases lying between them. The CDR3 loop reads CASSFEVGYEQYF. The CDR3 DNA sequence: TGTGCCAGCAGTTTTGAGGTAGGCTACGAGCAGTACTTC.

This clone was recorded only once. This chain connects TRBV4-3 to TRBJ1-5; 7 bases are a match to TRBD1. After removal of 0 bases from V and 4 bases from J, the junction contained 6 bases not matched to a gene. Germline lookup yields CDR1 LGHNA and CDR2 YSLEER. The CDR3 has 16 residues. The chain's CDR3 is CASSQDRNRGNQPQHF. The CDR3 region has the DNA TGCGCCAGCAGCCAAGATCGAAACAGGGGTAATCAGCCCCAGCATTTT.